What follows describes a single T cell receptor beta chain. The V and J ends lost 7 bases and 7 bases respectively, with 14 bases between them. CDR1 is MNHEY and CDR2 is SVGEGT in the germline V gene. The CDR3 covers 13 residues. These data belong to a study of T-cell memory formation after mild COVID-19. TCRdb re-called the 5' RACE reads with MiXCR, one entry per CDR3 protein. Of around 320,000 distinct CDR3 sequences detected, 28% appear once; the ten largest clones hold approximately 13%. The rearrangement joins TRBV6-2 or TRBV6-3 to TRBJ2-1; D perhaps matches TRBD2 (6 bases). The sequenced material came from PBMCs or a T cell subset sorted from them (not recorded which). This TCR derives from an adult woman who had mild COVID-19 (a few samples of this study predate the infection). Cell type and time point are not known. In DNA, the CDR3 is TGTGCCAGCACTAGCGACCCACGAAATGAGCAGTTCTTC. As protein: CASTSDPRNEQFF.